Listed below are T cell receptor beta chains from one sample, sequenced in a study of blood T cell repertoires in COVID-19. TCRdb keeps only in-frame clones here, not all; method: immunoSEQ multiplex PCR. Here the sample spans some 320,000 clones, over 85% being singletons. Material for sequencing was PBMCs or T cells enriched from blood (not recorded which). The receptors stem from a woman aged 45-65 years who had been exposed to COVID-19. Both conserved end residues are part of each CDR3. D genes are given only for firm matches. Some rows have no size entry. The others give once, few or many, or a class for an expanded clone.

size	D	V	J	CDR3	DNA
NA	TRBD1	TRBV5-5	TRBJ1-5	CASSFGTGGELSNQPQHF	TGTGCCAGCAGCTTCGGGACAGGGGGGGAGTTGAGCAATCAGCCCCAGCATTTT
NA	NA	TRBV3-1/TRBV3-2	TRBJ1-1	CASSQGGGLAEAFF	TGTGCCAGCAGCCAAGGCGGGGGGCTGGCTGAAGCTTTCTTT
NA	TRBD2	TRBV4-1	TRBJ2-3	CASSQYGGATSTDTQYF	TGCGCCAGCAGCCAATACGGGGGGGCGACTAGCACAGATACGCAGTATTTT
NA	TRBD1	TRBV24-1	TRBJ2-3	CATSDTGQAGTQYF	TGTGCCACCAGTGATACGGGACAGGCAGGGACGCAGTATTTT
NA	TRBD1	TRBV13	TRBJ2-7	CASSSSRDRGVYEQYF	TGTGCCAGCAGCTCCAGCCGGGACAGGGGGGTCTACGAGCAGTACTTC
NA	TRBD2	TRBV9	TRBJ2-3	CASSVAAGTITDTQYF	TGTGCCAGCAGCGTAGCAGCCGGGACTATCACAGATACGCAGTATTTT
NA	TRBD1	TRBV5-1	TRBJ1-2	CASSWELGTGDYGYTF	TGCGCCAGCAGCTGGGAACTCGGGACAGGGGACTATGGCTACACCTTC
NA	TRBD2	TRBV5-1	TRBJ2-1	CASSGTSGGNNEQFF	TGCGCCAGCAGCGGGACTAGCGGGGGCAACAATGAGCAGTTCTTC
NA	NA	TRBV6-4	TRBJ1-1	CASRREAMNTEAFF	TGTGCCAGCAGGAGGGAGGCCATGAACACTGAAGCTTTCTTT
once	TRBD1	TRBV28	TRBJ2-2	CASRNPGQGRTGELFF	TGTGCCAGCAGAAATCCGGGACAGGGGAGAACCGGGGAGCTGTTTTTT
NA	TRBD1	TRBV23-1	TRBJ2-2	CASIPLSAGGPGELFF	TGCGCCAGCATACCCCTCTCGGCAGGGGGTCCCGGGGAGCTGTTTTTT
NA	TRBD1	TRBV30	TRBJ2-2	CAWSPVRTGVSGELFF	TGTGCCTGGAGTCCCGTCAGGACAGGGGTATCCGGGGAGCTGTTTTTT
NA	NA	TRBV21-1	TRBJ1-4	CASSKHQVVREKLFF	TGTGCCAGCAGCAAACACCAGGTGGTCCGTGAAAAACTGTTTTTT
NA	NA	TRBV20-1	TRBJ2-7	CSARGSYEQYF	TGCAGTGCTAGAGGGAGCTACGAGCAGTACTTC
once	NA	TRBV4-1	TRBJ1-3	CASSQGRGGSSGNTIYF	TGCGCCAGCAGCCAAGGGCGGGGGGGAAGCTCTGGAAACACCATATATTTT
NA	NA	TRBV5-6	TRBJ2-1	CASSLQAGNEQFF	TGTGCCAGCAGCTTACAGGCAGGGAATGAGCAGTTCTTC
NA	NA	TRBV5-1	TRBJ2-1	CASSLTGFNEQFF	TGCGCCAGCAGCTTGACCGGTTTTAATGAGCAGTTCTTC
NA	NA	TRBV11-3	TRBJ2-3	CASSAGRGTDTQYF	TGTGCCAGCAGCGCGGGGAGAGGCACAGATACGCAGTATTTT
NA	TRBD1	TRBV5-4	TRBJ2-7	CASSPGTGFHEQYF	TGTGCCAGCAGCCCGGGGACAGGGTTTCACGAGCAGTACTTC
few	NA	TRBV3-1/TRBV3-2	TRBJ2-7	CASSQGVGSSRYF	TGTGCCAGCAGCCAAGGAGTAGGGTCTAGCAGGTACTTC
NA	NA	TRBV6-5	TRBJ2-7	CASSLVLGSEQYF	TGTGCCAGCAGCCTCGTTCTAGGATCCGAGCAGTACTTC
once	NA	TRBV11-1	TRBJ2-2	CASSFGVAAGELFF	TGTGCCAGCAGCTTTGGGGTAGCGGCCGGGGAGCTGTTTTTT
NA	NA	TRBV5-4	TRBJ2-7	CASSRRGRYEQYF	TGTGCCAGCAGTCGCAGGGGTAGGTACGAGCAGTACTTC
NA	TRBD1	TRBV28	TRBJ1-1	CASRWTGGNTEAFF	TGTGCCAGCAGGTGGACAGGGGGTAACACTGAAGCTTTCTTT
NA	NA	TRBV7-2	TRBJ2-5	CASSLPGLKETQYF	TGTGCCAGCAGCTTACCAGGTTTAAAGGAGACCCAGTACTTC
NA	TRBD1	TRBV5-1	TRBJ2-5	CASSLGGSQGEETQYF	TGCGCCAGCAGCTTGGGTGGCTCCCAGGGGGAAGAGACCCAGTACTTC
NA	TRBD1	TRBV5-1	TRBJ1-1	CASSSNGQGGGEAFF	TGCGCCAGCAGCTCCAACGGACAGGGGGGCGGTGAAGCTTTCTTT
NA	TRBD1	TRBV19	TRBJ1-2	CASSVRTGTNYGYTF	TGTGCCAGTAGTGTCCGGACAGGGACGAACTATGGCTACACCTTC
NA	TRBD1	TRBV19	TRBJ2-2	CASSIAGTGVAGELFF	TGTGCCAGTAGTATCGCCGGGACAGGGGTGGCCGGGGAGCTGTTTTTT
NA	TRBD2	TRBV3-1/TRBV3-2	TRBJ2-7	CASSASGGALNEQYF	TGTGCCAGCAGCGCTAGCGGGGGGGCCTTGAACGAGCAGTACTTC
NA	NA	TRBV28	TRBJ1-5	CASSLLYSNQPQHF	TGTGCCAGCAGTTTATTATATAGCAATCAGCCCCAGCATTTT
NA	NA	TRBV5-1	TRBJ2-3	CASSLDTPSTDTQYF	TGCGCCAGCAGCTTGGACACCCCTAGCACAGATACGCAGTATTTT
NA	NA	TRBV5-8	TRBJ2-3	CASSERGGLQDTQYF	TGTGCCAGCAGCGAAAGGGGGGGGCTTCAAGATACGCAGTATTTT
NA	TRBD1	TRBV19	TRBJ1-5	CASSYGRGQSNQPQHF	TGTGCCAGTAGTTATGGAAGGGGACAGAGCAATCAGCCCCAGCATTTT
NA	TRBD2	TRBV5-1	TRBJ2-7	CASSFTYGTSTYEQYF	TGCGCCAGCAGCTTTACTTACGGGACTAGCACCTACGAGCAGTACTTC
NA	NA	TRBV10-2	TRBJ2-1	CASREGIRSDLYNEQFF	TGCGCCAGCCGTGAGGGTATCCGTTCCGACTTATACAATGAGCAGTTCTTC
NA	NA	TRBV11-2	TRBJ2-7	CASSLAGSTGYEQYF	TGTGCCAGCAGCTTAGCGGGTTCTACCGGCTACGAGCAGTACTTC
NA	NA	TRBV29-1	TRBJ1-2	CSVGRQQLGYTF	TGCAGCGTTGGACGACAGCAGCTAGGCTACACCTTC
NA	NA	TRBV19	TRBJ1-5	CASSIGLDRNQPQHF	TGTGCCAGTAGTATAGGATTGGACAGAAATCAGCCCCAGCATTTT